Following are 12 T cell receptor beta chains from one sample sequenced in a study of cytomegalovirus exposure and HLA in healthy donors. PCR involved 60 Vbeta and 13 Jbeta primers. Here immunoSEQ multiplex PCR was the method, and the copy in TCRdb shows in-frame clones only, minus some. The sample comprises 100,000 to 150,000 clones, 74% of which are singletons, and about 4% rests with the top ten. Sequencing was done on a sample of PBMCs. These receptors were obtained from a woman between 45 and 60 years old in good health and CMV-seropositive.

As to this clone: At one end, the junction sequence differs from germline, possibly due to a read error. V gene TRBV7-9 combines with J gene TRBJ1-5, with D hard to call. There are 14 residues in the CDR3. The V gene's germline CDR1 is SEHNR and CDR2 FQNEAQ (reference sequence). The CDR3 bases are TGTTCCAGCAGCGCACAGACGAGCAATCAGCCCCAGCATTTT. This sequence encodes CSSSAQTSNQPQHF.

The V gene is TRBV7-2, the J gene TRBJ2-5, with D possibly being TRBD2 (7 bases). The CDR3 has 15 residues. CDR1 and CDR2 from the germline V gene are SGHTA and FQGNSA. Trimming cost V 3 bases and J 7 bases, with 18 bases left between them. CDR3 coding DNA: TGTGCCAGCAGCTTGGTGCGGGGGCTCCCAGGGACCCAGTACTTC. Encoded protein: CASSLVRGLPGTQYF.

This CDR3 reads CASSPRTSGGQETQYF. CDR3 nucleotides: TGTGCCAGTAGTCCTAGGACTAGCGGGGGTCAAGAGACCCAGTACTTC. The V call is TRBV19, the J call TRBJ2-5; the match to TRBD2 covers 13 bases. Germline lookup yields CDR1 LNHDA and CDR2 SQIVND (reference sequence). The V and J ends lost 5 bases and 2 bases, in that order; junction bases with no gene match: 5. The CDR3 extends over 16 amino acids.

The V call is TRBV7-2, the J call TRBJ2-4, with D possibly matching TRBD2 (7 bases). V lost 5 bases, J lost 5 bases, and 19 bases lay in between. CDR1 is SGHTA, CDR2 FQGNSA, per germline. The CDR3 is 16 residues long. The CDR3 DNA sequence: TGTGCCAGCAGCAAGGGGGGGACAAAGGGTGAAAACATTCAGTACTTC. This encodes CASSKGGTKGENIQYF.

This clone was observed a handful of times. The chain recombines TRBV27 with TRBJ2-3, with no clear D. CDR3 length equals 14 residues. Germline lookup yields CDR1 MNHEY and CDR2 SMNVEV (reference sequence). The V end was cut by 6 bases, the J end by 2 bases, with 12 bases between. CDR3 bases: TGTGCCAGCAGCTCACTTAGTTTCACAGATACGCAGTATTTT. Translating gives CASSSLSFTDTQYF.

The rearrangement links TRBV2 to TRBJ2-2; D not certain. V lost 8 bases, J lost 4 bases, and 14 bases lay in between. Per the germline V gene, CDR1 is SNHLY and CDR2 is FYNNEI. The length of the CDR3 is 14 residues. CDR3 nucleotide sequence: TGTGCCAGCGGTTTATTTTCGGGCACCGGGGAGCTGTTTTTT. Translated: CASGLFSGTGELFF.

V gene TRBV19 combines with J gene TRBJ2-2; possibly TRBD2 for D (6 bases). CDR3 size: 12 residues. Germline CDR1 and CDR2: LNHDA and SQIVND (reference sequence). The chain's CDR3 is CASMRGIGELFF. In nucleotides, the CDR3 is TGTGCATCTATGCGGGGTATCGGGGAGCTGTTTTTT.

This clone was detected a few times. The V gene is TRBV4-3, the J gene TRBJ1-2; unclear D gene. CDR1 and CDR2 from the germline V gene are LGHNA and YSLEER. V was trimmed by 0 bases and J by 2 bases, leaving 13 bases between them. The CDR3 sequence is 16 residues long. This CDR3 reads CASSQEGGSLNYGYTF. The CDR3 nucleotides read TGCGCCAGCAGCCAAGAGGGCGGGTCTTTGAACTATGGCTACACCTTC.

The count of this clone is one. V and J are TRBV14 and TRBJ2-7; D unresolved. Germline V CDR1 and CDR2: SGHDN, FVKESK. V gave up 1 base and J gave up 0 bases, with 4 bases separating them. The CDR3 sequence is 13 residues long. CDR3 sequence (DNA): TGTGCCAGCAGCCAAGTCCTCTCCTACGAGCAGTACTTC. It is translated as CASSQVLSYEQYF.

This chain connects TRBV19 to TRBJ2-5; D uncertain. The CDR3 loop spans 13 amino acids. V was clipped by 5 bases and J by 2 bases, with 9 bases between them. Germline V gene sequence: CDR1 LNHDA, CDR2 SQIVND (reference sequence). The CDR3 sequence is CASSGQVQETQYF. The CDR3 coding sequence is TGTGCCAGTAGTGGTCAGGTACAAGAGACCCAGTACTTC.

J is TRBJ2-5 and V is TRBV4-3; 9 bases fit TRBD2. J was trimmed by 5 bases and V by 0 bases; bases with no gene match: 10. Germline V CDR1 and CDR2: LGHNA, YSLEER. CDR3 length: 17 amino acids. The CDR3 loop is CASSQDGRGGVVETQYF. As DNA, the CDR3 is TGCGCCAGCAGCCAAGATGGGCGGGGGGGAGTCGTCGAGACCCAGTACTTC.

This sequence joins TRBV30 and TRBJ2-3; the match to TRBD2 covers 11 bases. The CDR3 sequence is 15 residues long. The germline gives CDR1 GTSNPN, CDR2 SVGIG (reference sequence). V was clipped by 1 base and J by 10 bases; unmatched bases: 10. The CDR3 protein is CAWSASGGPGDAQYF. The CDR3 coding sequence is TGTGCCTGGAGTGCTAGCGGGGGGCCCGGGGATGCGCAGTATTTT.